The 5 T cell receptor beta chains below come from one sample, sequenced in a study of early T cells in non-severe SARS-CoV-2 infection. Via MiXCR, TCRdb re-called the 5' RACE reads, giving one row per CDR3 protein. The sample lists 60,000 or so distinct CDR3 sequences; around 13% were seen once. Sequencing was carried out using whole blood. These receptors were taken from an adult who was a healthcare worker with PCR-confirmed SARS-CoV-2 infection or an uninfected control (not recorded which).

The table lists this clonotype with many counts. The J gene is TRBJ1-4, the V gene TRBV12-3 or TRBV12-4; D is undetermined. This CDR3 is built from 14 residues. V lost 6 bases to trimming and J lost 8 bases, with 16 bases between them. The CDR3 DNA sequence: TGTGCCAGCAGCCTGGAGGGAGGCTACGAAAAACTGTTTTTT. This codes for CASSLEGGYEKLFF.

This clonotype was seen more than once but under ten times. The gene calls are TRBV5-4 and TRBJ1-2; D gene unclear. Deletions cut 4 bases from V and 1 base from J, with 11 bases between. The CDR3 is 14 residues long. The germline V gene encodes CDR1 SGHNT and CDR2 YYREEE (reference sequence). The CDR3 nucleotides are TGTGCCAGCAGCCCCGGACGGATTAACTATGGCTACACCTTC. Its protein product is CASSPGRINYGYTF.

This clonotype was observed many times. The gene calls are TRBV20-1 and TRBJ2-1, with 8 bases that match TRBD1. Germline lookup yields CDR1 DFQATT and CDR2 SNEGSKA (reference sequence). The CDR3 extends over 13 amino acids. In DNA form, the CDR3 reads TGCAGCGTCGGGACAGGTACCTACAATGAGCAGTTCTTC. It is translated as CSVGTGTYNEQFF.

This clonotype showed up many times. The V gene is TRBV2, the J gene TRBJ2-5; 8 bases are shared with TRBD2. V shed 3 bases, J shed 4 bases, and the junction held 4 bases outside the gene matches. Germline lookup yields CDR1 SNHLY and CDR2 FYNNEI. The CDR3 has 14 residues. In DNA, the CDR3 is TGTGCCAGCAGTGAGGACGGGAGGGGAGAGACCCAGTACTTC. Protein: CASSEDGRGETQYF.

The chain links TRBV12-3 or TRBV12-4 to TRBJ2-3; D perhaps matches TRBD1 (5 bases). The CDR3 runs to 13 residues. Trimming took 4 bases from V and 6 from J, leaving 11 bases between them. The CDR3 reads CASSSQGLDTQYF. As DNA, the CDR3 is TGTGCCAGCAGTTCTCAGGGTCTGGATACGCAGTATTTT.